The 5 T cell receptor beta chains below were found in one sample sequenced in a study of blood T cell repertoires in COVID-19. The repertoire was sequenced with immunoSEQ multiplex PCR; TCRdb's copy has only in-frame clones and lacks some. The sample lists some 60,000 clones, about 80% occurring once. The material sequenced was peripheral blood. The source of these receptors is a man aged 25-45 years with COVID-19, enrolled during active disease.

This clone has just one count. The chain recombines TRBV28 with TRBJ2-2; 8 nucleotides match TRBD1. The germline gives CDR1 MDHEN, CDR2 SYDVKM. After removal of 4 bases from V and 6 bases from J, the junction contained 4 bases not matched to a gene. The CDR3 loop spans 14 amino acids. CDR3 nucleotide sequence: TGTGCCAGCAGTTCTATACAGGGGGCCGGGGAGCTGTTTTTT. Translated: CASSSIQGAGELFF.

The rearrangement links TRBV7-2 to TRBJ1-1; 8 positions agree with TRBD1. With 5 bases clipped from V and 4 bases from J, the junction kept 6 bases outside the gene matches. CDR1 SGHTA and CDR2 FQGNSA come from the germline V gene. The CDR3 totals 14 residues. CDR3 protein: CASSADGTGTEAFF. The CDR3 DNA reads TGTGCCAGCAGCGCCGACGGGACAGGCACTGAAGCTTTCTTT.

The CDR3 spells CASSWYRVSDREQYF. DNA for the CDR3: TGTGCCAGCAGCTGGTACAGGGTTTCAGATCGCGAGCAGTACTTC. The rearrangement joins TRBV11-3 to TRBJ2-7; weak D call: TRBD1 (6 bases). Germline V gives CDR1 SGHNT, CDR2 YENEEA. CDR3 size: 15 residues. The ends were cut back, 4 bases at V and 6 bases at J, with 19 bases in the middle.

This rearrangement joins TRBV6-6 to TRBJ2-7, with a weak D call TRBD1 (6 bases). Germline assignment: CDR1 MNHNY and CDR2 SVGAGI (reference sequence). The CDR3 extends over 14 amino acids. The V end was cut by 2 bases, the J end by 6 bases, with 14 bases between. DNA for the CDR3: TGTGCCAGCAGTTACGGTCAGGGCAGGGGCGAGCAGTACTTC. It specifies CASSYGQGRGEQYF.

This chain links TRBV4-2 with TRBJ2-7; 9 nucleotides line up with TRBD2. The CDR3 is 16 residues long. CDR1 LGHNA and CDR2 YNFKEQ come from the germline V gene. With 3 bases clipped from V and 0 bases from J, the junction kept 6 bases outside the gene matches. In nucleotides, the CDR3 is TGTGCCAGCAGCCAGGAAAGCGGGAGGAGCTCCTACGAGCAGTACTTC. Its protein product is CASSQESGRSSYEQYF.